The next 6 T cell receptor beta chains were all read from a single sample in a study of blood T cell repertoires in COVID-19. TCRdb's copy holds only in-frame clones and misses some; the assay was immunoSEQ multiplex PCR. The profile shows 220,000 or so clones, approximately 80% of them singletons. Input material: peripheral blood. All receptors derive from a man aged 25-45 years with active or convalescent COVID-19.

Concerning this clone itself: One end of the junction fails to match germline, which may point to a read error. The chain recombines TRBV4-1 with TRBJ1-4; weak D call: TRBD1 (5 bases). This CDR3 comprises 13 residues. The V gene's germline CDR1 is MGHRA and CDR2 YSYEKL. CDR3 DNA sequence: TGCGCCAGCAGCCAACTGGTCGGCGGGGCACTAAATTTT. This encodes CASSQLVGGALNF.

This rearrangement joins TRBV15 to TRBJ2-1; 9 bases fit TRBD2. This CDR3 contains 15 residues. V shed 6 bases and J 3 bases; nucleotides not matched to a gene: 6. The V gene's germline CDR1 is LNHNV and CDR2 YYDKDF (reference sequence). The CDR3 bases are TGTGCCACCAGACCGCTAGCGGGGATCTACAATGAGCAGTTCTTC. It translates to CATRPLAGIYNEQFF.

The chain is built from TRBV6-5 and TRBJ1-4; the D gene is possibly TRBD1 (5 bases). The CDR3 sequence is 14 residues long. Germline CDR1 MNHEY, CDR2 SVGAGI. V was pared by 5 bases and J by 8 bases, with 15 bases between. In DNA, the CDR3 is TGTGCCAGCAGTCCCGAGACAGAAAGGGAAAAACTGTTTTTT. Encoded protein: CASSPETEREKLFF.

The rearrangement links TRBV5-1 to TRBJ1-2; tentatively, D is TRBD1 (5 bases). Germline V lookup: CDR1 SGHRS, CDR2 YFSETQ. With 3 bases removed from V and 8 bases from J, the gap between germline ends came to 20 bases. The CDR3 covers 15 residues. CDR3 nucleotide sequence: TGCGCCAGCAGCTCCACTCCGGGGAGGGGTAGAGGCTACACCTTC. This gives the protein CASSSTPGRGRGYTF.

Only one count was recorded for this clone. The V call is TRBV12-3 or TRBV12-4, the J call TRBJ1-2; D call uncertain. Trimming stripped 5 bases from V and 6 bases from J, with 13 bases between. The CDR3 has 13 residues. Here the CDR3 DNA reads TGTGCCAGCAGTCTGGCAGGTGTGAATGGCTACACCTTC. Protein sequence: CASSLAGVNGYTF.

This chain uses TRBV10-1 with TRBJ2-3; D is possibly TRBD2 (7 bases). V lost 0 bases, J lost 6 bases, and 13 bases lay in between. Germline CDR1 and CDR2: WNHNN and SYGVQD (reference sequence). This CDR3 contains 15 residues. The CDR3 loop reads CASSESGGGSDTQYF. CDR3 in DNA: TGCGCCAGCAGTGAGTCGGGCGGGGGCTCGGATACGCAGTATTTT.